The T cell receptor (beta chain) described here comes from a study of blood T cell repertoires in COVID-19. Study overall: Sources were T cells, B-cell-depleted T cells, or PBMCs; the material itself was cDNA or gDNA.

Germline V CDR1 and CDR2: SGHAT, FQNNGV. This CDR3 comprises 17 residues. After removal of 3 bases from V and 1 base from J, the junction contained 8 bases not matched to a gene. This clone is a singleton in its sample. Using immunoSEQ multiplex PCR, the repertoire was profiled, and TCRdb retains in-frame clones only, with some absent. The sample lists 120,000 to 150,000 clones, around nine tenths occurring once. The chain uses TRBV11-2 and TRBJ2-3; 9 bases agree with TRBD1. This TCR derives from a woman in her forties with acute or convalescent COVID-19. The sample comprised peripheral blood. The CDR3 spells CASSLGTGNWGTDTQYF. The CDR3 nucleotides are TGTGCCAGCAGCTTGGGGACAGGGAATTGGGGCACAGATACGCAGTATTTT.